These 3 T cell receptor beta chains share one sample of origin, sequenced in a study of T cell changes during pregnancy in multiple sclerosis. Profiling relied on immunoSEQ multiplex PCR, and the TCRdb table lists in-frame clones only, not all of them. The profile covers over 30,000 clones, with roughly nine tenths appearing a single time and around 10% taken by the ten largest. Source: CD8+ T cells from peripheral blood mononuclear cells, taken in the third trimester of pregnancy. These receptors originate from a female donor with multiple sclerosis, enrolled in a pregnancy study.

The rearrangement uses TRBV27 and TRBJ2-7; 8 bases match TRBD2. V lost 4 bases, J lost 10 bases, and 12 bases stayed unmatched. In germline, CDR1 is MNHEY, CDR2 SMNVEV (reference sequence). The CDR3 covers 14 residues. The CDR3 region has the DNA TGTGCCAGCAGTTCCGGGACTAGTGTGGCTCCACAGTACTTC. This codes for CASSSGTSVAPQYF.

The chain carries TRBV5-8 and TRBJ2-5, with D unclear. The CDR3 runs to 14 residues. V was clipped by 1 base and J by 5 bases, with 12 bases between them. Germline V gene data show CDR1 as SGHTS and CDR2 as YDEGEE. Written as DNA, the CDR3 is TGTGCCAGCAGCTTGTTACCGCCCCGGGAGACCCAGTACTTC. It yields the protein CASSLLPPRETQYF. Based on the CDR3 plus reference TRBV5-8 and TRBJ2-5, the full variable domain is EAGVTQSPTHLIKTRGQQATLRCSPISGHTSVYWYQQALGLGLQFLLWYDEGEERNRGNFPPRFSGRQFPNYSSELNVNALELEDSALYLCASSLLPPRETQYFGPGTRLLVL.

This clone was counted a single time. The V gene is TRBV4-1, the J gene TRBJ2-3, with a weak D call TRBD1 (6 bases). The germline CDR1 and CDR2 sequences are MGHRA and YSYEKL. The V end lost 7 bases, the J end lost 4 bases, and 15 bases lay between the germline ends. This CDR3 has 14 amino acids. The CDR3 bases are TGCGCCAGCAATGAAAGGGGGAGCGCAGATACGCAGTATTTT. Translation: CASNERGSADTQYF.